The 2 T cell receptor beta chains reported below all come from one sample, sequenced in a study of regulatory T cells in long-lasting Graves disease. Libraries of TCR beta came from iRepertoire HTBI primers plus Arm-PCR of CDR3 regions. TCRdb reanalysed the multiplex PCR reads using MiXCR and keeps one entry per CDR3 protein. This table has hundreds of thousands of distinct CDR3 sequences, approximately 15% appearing once. Stated time point: newly diagnosed GD, antithyroid drugs for less than 3 months. Extracted PBMC RNA gave rise to the TCR library. These data were also reused for a study on T cells in Graves' hyperthyroidism and ophthalmopathy.

The sequencing here drew on peripheral blood mononuclear cells (PBMCs), taken at new diagnosis, from a patient treated with antithyroid drugs. These receptors were obtained from a woman between 25 and 40 years old with Graves disease.

There are a few counts of this clonotype. This rearrangement joins TRBV6-1 to TRBJ1-1; D possibly corresponds to TRBD1 (5 bases). The V end lost 1 base, the J end lost 0 bases, and 9 bases lay between the germline ends. The CDR3 has 15 residues. Germline V gene lookup returns CDR1 MNHNS and CDR2 SASEGT. The CDR3 loop is CASSEVYRMNTEAFF. CDR3 nucleotides: TGTGCCAGCAGTGAAGTCTACAGGATGAACACTGAAGCTTTCTTT.

This clonotype was seen at least ten times. One end of the junction fails to match germline, which may point to a read error. This chain uses TRBV11-2 with TRBJ2-7, with D perhaps matching TRBD2 (5 bases). The CDR3 covers 11 residues. CDR1 is SGHAT, CDR2 FQNNGV, per germline. CDR3 sequence reads: CASSLAGKMDF. CDR3 coding DNA: TGTGCCAGCAGCTTAGCGGGGAAGATGGACTTC. The variable domain in full, with the rest retrieved from reference TRBV11-2 and TRBJ2-7, is EAGVAQSPRYKIIEKRQSVAFWCNPISGHATLYWYQQILGQGPKLLIQFQNNGVVDDSQLPKDRFSAERLKGVDSTLKIQPAKLEDSAVYLCASSLAGKMDFGPGTRLTVT.